This TCR beta chain was profiled in a study of shared clonotypes between healthy human individuals. The data were produced by immunoSEQ multiplex PCR, yet TCRdb's version contains in-frame clones alone and is incomplete. The sample includes approximately 2,300,000 clones, about nine tenths of them seen just once. CDR3 size: 14 residues. The germline V gene has CDR1 SGHTA and CDR2 FQGNSA. V was shortened by 3 bases and J by 0 bases, with 7 bases between the two germline ends. The receptor was isolated from a young man in good health. Some clones in this sample may be carry-over from other donors' samples. Sequencing was performed on naive CD4+ T cells from PBMCs. The subset is: CD45RA+ positively selected. The chain recombines TRBV7-2 with TRBJ2-3; D gene unclear. The CDR3 sequence: CASSLEPSTDTQYF. CDR3 coding DNA: TGTGCCAGCAGCTTGGAACCGAGCACAGATACGCAGTATTTT. Looking up the rest from reference TRBV7-2 and TRBJ2-3 gives the full variable domain: GAGVSQSPSNKVTEKGKDVELRCDPISGHTALYWYRQSLGQGLEFLIYFQGNSAPDKSGLPSDRFSAERTGGSVSTLTIQRTQQEDSAVYLCASSLEPSTDTQYFGPGTRLTVL.